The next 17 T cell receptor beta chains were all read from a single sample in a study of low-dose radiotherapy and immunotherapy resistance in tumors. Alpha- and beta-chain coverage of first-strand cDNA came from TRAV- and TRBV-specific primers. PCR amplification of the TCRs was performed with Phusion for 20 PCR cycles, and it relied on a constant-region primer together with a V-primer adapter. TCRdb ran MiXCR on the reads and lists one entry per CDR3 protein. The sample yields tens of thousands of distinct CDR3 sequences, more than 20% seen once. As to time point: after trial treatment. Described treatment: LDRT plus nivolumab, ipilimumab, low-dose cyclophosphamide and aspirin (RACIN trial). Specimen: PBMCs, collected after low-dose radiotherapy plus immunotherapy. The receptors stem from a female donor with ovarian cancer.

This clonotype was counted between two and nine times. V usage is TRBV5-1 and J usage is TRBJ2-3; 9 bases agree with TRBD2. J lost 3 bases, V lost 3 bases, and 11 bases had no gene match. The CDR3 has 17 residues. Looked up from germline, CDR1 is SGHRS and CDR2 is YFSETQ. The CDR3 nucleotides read TGCGCCAGCAGCTCCGGCCACGGGCGGGGGGGAACAGATACGCAGTATTTT. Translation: CASSSGHGRGGTDTQYF.

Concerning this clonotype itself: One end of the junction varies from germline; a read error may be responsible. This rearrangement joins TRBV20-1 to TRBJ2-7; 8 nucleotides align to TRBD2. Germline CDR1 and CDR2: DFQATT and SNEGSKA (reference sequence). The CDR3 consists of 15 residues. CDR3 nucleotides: TGCCGTGCTAGTTCCGGGAGGGCAGTTTCCTACGAGCAGTACTTC. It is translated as CRASSGRAVSYEQYF.

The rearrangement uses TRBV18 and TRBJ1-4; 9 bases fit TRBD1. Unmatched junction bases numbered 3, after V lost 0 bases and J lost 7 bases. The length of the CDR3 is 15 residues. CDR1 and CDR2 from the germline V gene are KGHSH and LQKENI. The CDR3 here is CASSPPVTGGEKLFF. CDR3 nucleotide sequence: TGTGCCAGCTCACCACCCGTGACAGGGGGTGAAAAACTGTTTTTT.

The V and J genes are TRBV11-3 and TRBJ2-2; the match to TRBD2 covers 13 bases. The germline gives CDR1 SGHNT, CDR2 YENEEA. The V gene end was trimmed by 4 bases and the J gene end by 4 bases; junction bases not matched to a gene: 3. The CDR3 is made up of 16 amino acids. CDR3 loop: CASSSGTSGATGELFF. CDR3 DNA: TGTGCCAGCAGCTCCGGGACTAGCGGGGCCACCGGGGAGCTGTTTTTT.

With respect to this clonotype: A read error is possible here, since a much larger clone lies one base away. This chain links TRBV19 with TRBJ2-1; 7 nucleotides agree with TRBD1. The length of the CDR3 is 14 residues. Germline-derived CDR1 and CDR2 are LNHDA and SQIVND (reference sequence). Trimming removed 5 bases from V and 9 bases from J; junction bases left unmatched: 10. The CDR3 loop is CASSVTGNVGEQFF. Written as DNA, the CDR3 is TGTGCCAGTAGTGTGACAGGGAATGTAGGTGAGCAGTTCTTC.

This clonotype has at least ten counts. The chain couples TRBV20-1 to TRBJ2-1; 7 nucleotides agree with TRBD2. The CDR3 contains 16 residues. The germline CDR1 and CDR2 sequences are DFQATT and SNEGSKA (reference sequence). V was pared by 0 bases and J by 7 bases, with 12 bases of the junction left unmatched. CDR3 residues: CSARDGTSGEWNEQFF. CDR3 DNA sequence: TGCAGTGCTAGAGATGGGACCAGCGGGGAGTGGAATGAGCAGTTCTTC.

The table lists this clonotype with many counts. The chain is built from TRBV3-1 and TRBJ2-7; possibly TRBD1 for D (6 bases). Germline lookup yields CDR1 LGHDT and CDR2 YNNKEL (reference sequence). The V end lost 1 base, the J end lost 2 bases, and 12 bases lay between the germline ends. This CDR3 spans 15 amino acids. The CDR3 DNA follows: TGTGCCAGCAGCCAAGTCGGTACAGGGACCTACGAGCAGTACTTC. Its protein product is CASSQVGTGTYEQYF.

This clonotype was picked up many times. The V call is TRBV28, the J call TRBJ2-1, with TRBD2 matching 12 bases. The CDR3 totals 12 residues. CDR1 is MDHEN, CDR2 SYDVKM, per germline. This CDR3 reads CVATSGSNEQFF. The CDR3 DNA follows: TGTGTCGCGACTAGCGGGAGCAATGAGCAGTTCTTC. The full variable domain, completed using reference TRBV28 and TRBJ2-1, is DVKVTQSSRYLVKRTGEKVFLECVQDMDHENMFWYRQDPGLGLRLIYFSYDVKMKEKGDIPEGYSVSREKKERFSLILESASTNQTSMYLCVATSGSNEQFFGPGTRLTVL.

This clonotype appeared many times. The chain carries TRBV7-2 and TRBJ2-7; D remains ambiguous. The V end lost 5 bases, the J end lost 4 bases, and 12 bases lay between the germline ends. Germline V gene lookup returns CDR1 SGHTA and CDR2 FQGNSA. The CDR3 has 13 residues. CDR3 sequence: CASSRIPWYEQYF. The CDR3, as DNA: TGTGCCAGCAGCCGAATACCCTGGTACGAGCAGTACTTC. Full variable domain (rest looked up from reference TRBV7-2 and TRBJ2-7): GAGVSQSPSNKVTEKGKDVELRCDPISGHTALYWYRQSLGQGLEFLIYFQGNSAPDKSGLPSDRFSAERTGGSVSTLTIQRTQQEDSAVYLCASSRIPWYEQYFGPGTRLTVT.

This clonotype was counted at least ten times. CDR3 protein: CASSAGTSGVQETQYF. The CDR3 DNA follows: TGTGCCAGCAGCGCCGGGACTAGCGGGGTACAAGAGACCCAGTACTTC. This chain uses TRBV2 with TRBJ2-5; 13 bases line up with TRBD2. Germline-derived CDR1 and CDR2 are SNHLY and FYNNEI. The CDR3 loop spans 16 amino acids. V gave up 6 bases and J gave up 2 bases; unmatched junction bases: 6.

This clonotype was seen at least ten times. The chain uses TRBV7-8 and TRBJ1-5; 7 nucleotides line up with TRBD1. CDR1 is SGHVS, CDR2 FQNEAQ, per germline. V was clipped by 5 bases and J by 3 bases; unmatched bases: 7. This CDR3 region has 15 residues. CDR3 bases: TGTGCCAGCAGCACCGAGGGGGCAGTCAATCAGCCCCAGCATTTT. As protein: CASSTEGAVNQPQHF.

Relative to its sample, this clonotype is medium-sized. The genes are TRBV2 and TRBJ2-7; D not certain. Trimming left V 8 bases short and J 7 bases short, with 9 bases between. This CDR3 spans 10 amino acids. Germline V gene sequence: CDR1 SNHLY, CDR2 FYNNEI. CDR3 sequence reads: CASAALEQYF. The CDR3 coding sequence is TGTGCCAGCGCTGCCCTGGAGCAGTACTTC. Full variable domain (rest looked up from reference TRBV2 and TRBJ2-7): EPEVTQTPSHQVTQMGQEVILRCVPISNHLYFYWYRQILGQKVEFLVSFYNNEISEKSEIFDDQFSVERPDGSNFTLKIRSTKLEDSAMYFCASAALEQYFGPGTRLTVT.

The CDR3 here is CSVLDRDSNQPQHF. The CDR3 region has the DNA TGCAGCGTTCTCGACAGAGATAGCAATCAGCCCCAGCATTTT. The chain has TRBV29-1 and TRBJ1-5; a weak D match, TRBD1 (5 bases). The V and J ends lost 5 bases and 0 bases respectively, with 11 bases between them. The CDR3 is 14 amino acids. The germline gives CDR1 SQVTM, CDR2 ANQGSEA.

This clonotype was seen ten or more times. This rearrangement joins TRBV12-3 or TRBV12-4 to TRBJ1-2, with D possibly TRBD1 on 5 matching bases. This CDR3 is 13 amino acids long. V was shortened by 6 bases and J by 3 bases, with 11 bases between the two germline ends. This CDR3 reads CASSVSGDYGYTF. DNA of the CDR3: TGTGCCAGCAGCGTCTCGGGGGACTATGGCTACACCTTC.

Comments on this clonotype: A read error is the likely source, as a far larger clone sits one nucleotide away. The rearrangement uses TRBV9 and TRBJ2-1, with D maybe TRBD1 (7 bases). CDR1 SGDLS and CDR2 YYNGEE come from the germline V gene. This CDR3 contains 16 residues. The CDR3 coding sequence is TGTGCCAACAGCCGCTCGACAGGGCGGGGCGGGAATGAGCAGTTCTTC. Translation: CANSRSTGRGGNEQFF.

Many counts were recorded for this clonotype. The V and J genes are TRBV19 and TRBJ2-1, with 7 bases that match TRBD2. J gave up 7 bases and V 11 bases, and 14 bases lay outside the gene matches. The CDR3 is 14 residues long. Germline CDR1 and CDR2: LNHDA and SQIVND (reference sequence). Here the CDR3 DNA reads TGTGCCTCATCAAGGGCGGGAGTTTTAAATGAGCAGTTCTTC. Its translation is CASSRAGVLNEQFF.

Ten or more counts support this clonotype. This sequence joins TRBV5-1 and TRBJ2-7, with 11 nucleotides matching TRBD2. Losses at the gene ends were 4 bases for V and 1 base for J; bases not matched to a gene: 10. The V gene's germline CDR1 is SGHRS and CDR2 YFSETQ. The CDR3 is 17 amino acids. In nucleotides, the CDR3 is TGCGCCAGCAGCCCCTTTGCCACTAGCGGGAGTTCCTACGAGCAGTACTTC. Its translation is CASSPFATSGSSYEQYF.